Described below is a single T cell receptor (beta chain) sequence and its context. These data are taken from a study of blood T cells in healthy people across ages. The use of a sample-barcoded 5' primer and a J-beta primer mix characterized a second PCR of roughly 6 to 11 cycles. TCRdb passed the 5' RACE reads through MiXCR, listing each CDR3 protein once. The data show approximately 850,000 distinct CDR3 sequences, with under 45% seen just once and around 21% held by the top ten. The material sequenced was blood. The source of this sequence is a man aged 55 to 69 in good health.

CDR3 sequence: CASGRGQLNYEQYF. CDR3 DNA sequence: TGTGCCAGCGGGCGGGGACAGCTTAACTACGAGCAGTACTTC. The chain joins TRBV6-2 or TRBV6-3 to TRBJ2-7; D possibly corresponds to TRBD1 (7 bases). The CDR3 is 14 residues long. The V and J ends lost 8 bases and 3 bases respectively, with 17 bases between them. CDR1 and CDR2 (germline): MNHEY, SVGEGT.